One sample yielded the 3 T cell receptor beta chains listed below, sequenced in a study of CD8+CD57+ T cells in acquired aplastic anemia. Genomic DNA was employed as the template in profiling TCR beta VDJ and CDR3. MiXCR, run by TCRdb on the reads, gives a single entry per CDR3 protein. Of about 210,000 distinct CDR3 sequences listed, about a third are singletons. Material for sequencing was sorted CD4+, CD8+, or CD8+CD57+ T cells (not recorded which) from PBMCs. The receptors shown here come from a human donor in good health, serving as a control.

The rearrangement uses TRBV29-1 and TRBJ1-2; no clear D gene. The length of the CDR3 is 10 residues. The germline V gene encodes CDR1 SQVTM and CDR2 ANQGSEA. The V and J ends lost 3 bases and 3 bases respectively, with 2 bases between them. The CDR3: CSVEDYGYTF. The CDR3 DNA sequence: TGCAGCGTTGAGGACTATGGCTACACCTTC.

This clonotype was detected ten times or more. This chain joins TRBV6-5 and TRBJ2-7; D is ambiguous. Germline values: CDR1 MNHEY, CDR2 SVGAGI. V lost 2 bases and J lost 3, with 2 bases in between. The length of the CDR3 is 11 residues. This CDR3 is CASSYNYEQYF. Written as DNA, the CDR3 is TGTGCCAGCAGTTACAACTACGAGCAGTACTTC.

In its sample, this clonotype was seen many times. J is TRBJ2-5 and V is TRBV25-1; 8 bases are a match to TRBD2. Trimming cost V 6 bases and J 2 bases; bases outside gene matches: 11. Germline CDR1 is MGHDK and CDR2 is SYGVNS. This CDR3 is built from 16 residues. CDR3: CASRGGVTSGQETQYF. CDR3 nucleotide sequence: TGTGCCAGCAGGGGGGGGGTTACTAGCGGACAAGAGACCCAGTACTTC.